Listed here are 6 T cell receptor beta chains from one sample, sequenced in a study of T cell responses to AZD1222 COVID-19 vaccine. TCRdb's table, derived via immunoSEQ multiplex PCR, lists solely in-frame clones and lacks some. Of over 120,000 clones listed, approximately 94% are singletons. Sample: peripheral blood, taken on day 0 of AZD1222 vaccination. The receptors originated from an adult in good health.

This chain joins TRBV19 and TRBJ2-1; 11 nucleotides match TRBD2. This CDR3 spans 14 amino acids. Germline CDR1 LNHDA, CDR2 SQIVND (reference sequence). V lost 9 bases, J lost 5 bases, and 6 bases stayed unmatched. The CDR3 spells CASLTSGGNNEQFF. As DNA, the CDR3 is TGTGCCAGCCTAACTAGCGGGGGAAACAATGAGCAGTTCTTC.

The chain is built from TRBV6-1 and TRBJ1-6; D is unclear. V lost 2 bases to trimming and J lost 10 bases, with 12 bases between them. This CDR3 has 14 amino acids. Germline V lookup: CDR1 MNHNS, CDR2 SASEGT. CDR3 bases: TGTGCCAGCAGTGAATTAGGGCTAGGGTCACCCCTCCACTTT. It translates to CASSELGLGSPLHF.

The chain uses TRBV4-3 and TRBJ1-4; D is undetermined. The CDR3 has 16 amino acids. Germline-derived CDR1 and CDR2 are LGHNA and YSLEER. Trimming stripped 1 base from V and 5 bases from J, with 14 bases between. The CDR3 is CASSQGMGFGNEKLFF. CDR3 bases: TGCGCCAGCAGCCAAGGGATGGGGTTCGGGAATGAAAAACTGTTTTTT.

The genes are TRBV28 and TRBJ1-1; D is perhaps TRBD1 (6 bases). This CDR3 is 13 amino acids long. V was pared by 6 bases and J by 4 bases, with 12 bases between. In germline, CDR1 is MDHEN, CDR2 SYDVKM. CDR3 nucleotides: TGTGCCAGCAGGGGGGGCTGGGGCACTGAAGCTTTCTTT. Translation: CASRGGWGTEAFF.

V is TRBV11-3 and J is TRBJ2-5; 8 positions match TRBD1. Looked up from germline, CDR1 is SGHNT and CDR2 is YENEEA. This CDR3 has 14 residues. The V and J ends lost 6 bases and 3 bases, in that order; junction bases with no gene match: 6. CDR3 sequence: CASSGQTGEETQYF. CDR3 nucleotide sequence: TGTGCCAGCAGTGGACAGACAGGGGAAGAGACCCAGTACTTC. Together with reference TRBV11-3 and TRBJ2-5, the CDR3 gives the full variable domain: EAGVVQSPRYKIIEKKQPVAFWCNPISGHNTLYWYLQNLGQGPELLIRYENEEAVDDSQLPKDRFSAERLKGVDSTLKIQPAELGDSAVYLCASSGQTGEETQYFGPGTRLLVL.

The gene calls are TRBV5-1 and TRBJ1-1; D possibly corresponds to TRBD1 (5 bases). CDR1 SGHRS and CDR2 YFSETQ come from the germline V gene. The V end lost 3 bases, the J end lost 3 bases, and 15 bases lay between the germline ends. This CDR3 is 15 amino acids long. This CDR3 is CASSSEQGGYTEAFF. The CDR3 nucleotides read TGCGCCAGCAGCTCGGAGCAGGGAGGATACACTGAAGCTTTCTTT. Full variable domain (missing parts from reference TRBV5-1 and TRBJ1-1): KAGVTQTPRYLIKTRGQQVTLSCSPISGHRSVSWYQQTPGQGLQFLFEYFSETQRNKGNFPGRFSGRQFSNSRSEMNVSTLELGDSALYLCASSSEQGGYTEAFFGQGTRLTVV.